This T cell receptor beta chain was documented in a study of blood T cell repertoires in COVID-19. Study-level background: From the United States, Italy and Spain came samples of acute and convalescent COVID-19. The analysed material was cDNA or gDNA that came from T cells, B-cell-depleted T cells, or PBMCs.

Using immunoSEQ multiplex PCR, the repertoire was profiled, and TCRdb retains in-frame clones only, with some absent. Of 130,000 to 150,000 clones listed, approximately 90% are singletons. The clonotype comes from a woman in her forties or fifties with active or convalescent COVID-19. The sequenced sample was peripheral blood.

CDR3 residues: CASSPALAAGKVYEQYF. As DNA, the CDR3 is TGCGCCAGCAGCCCAGCTCTGGCGGCAGGGAAAGTCTACGAGCAGTACTTC. This chain uses TRBV4-1 with TRBJ2-7, with a tentative D call TRBD1 (5 bases). The CDR3 covers 17 residues. CDR1 is MGHRA and CDR2 is YSYEKL in the germline V gene. Trimming left V 4 bases short and J 3 bases short, with 22 bases between.